One and the same sample provided the 32 T cell receptor beta chains below, sequenced in a study of T cells after yellow fever vaccination. TCRdb re-called the 5' RACE reads with MiXCR, one entry per CDR3 protein. Of 500,000 to 650,000 distinct CDR3 sequences in the sample, 13% are singletons; the top ten hold around 15%. This specimen was PBMCs, taken on the day of the yellow fever booster vaccination. The source of these receptors is a man aged 30 to 45 who received the YFV17D yellow fever vaccine.

DNA for the CDR3: TGCAGCGTTGAGGTCCCAGGGGGCCGGGAGCTGTTTTTT. It translates to CSVEVPGGRELFF. The chain is built from TRBV29-1 and TRBJ2-2; 8 bases agree with TRBD1. This CDR3 region has 13 residues. Germline assignment: CDR1 SQVTM and CDR2 ANQGSEA. Unmatched junction bases numbered 6, after V lost 3 bases and J lost 9 bases.

There are a few counts of this clonotype. The chain recombines TRBV27 with TRBJ2-1; TRBD2 aligns across 10 bases. With 6 bases clipped from V and 8 bases from J, the junction kept 13 bases outside the gene matches. Per germline, CDR1 MNHEY and CDR2 SMNVEV (reference sequence). The CDR3 is 16 residues long. CDR3 bases: TGTGCCAGCAGCTTGCTGGCTAGCGGGAGCGGGTATGAGCAGTTCTTC. This translates into CASSLLASGSGYEQFF.

The chain employs TRBV21-1 and TRBJ2-1; the DNA was not compared with TRBD2, the D call given in the table. TRBV21-1 is shown as a pseudogene. This CDR3 is built from 19 residues. This CDR3 is CARDGGLAGEKGPYNEQFF. CDR3 sequence (DNA): TGTGCCAGGGACGGGGGACTAGCGGGAGAGAAGGGGCCCTACAATGAGCAGTTCTTC.

This clonotype was seen more than once but under ten times. This rearrangement joins TRBV7-2 to TRBJ2-3; D is unresolved. The CDR3 is made up of 14 amino acids. Germline V gene data show CDR1 as SGHTA and CDR2 as FQGNSA. V dropped 3 bases and J dropped 4 bases, with 11 bases sitting between them. The CDR3 is CASSFTPGADTQYF. The CDR3, as DNA: TGTGCCAGCAGCTTTACCCCTGGAGCAGATACGCAGTATTTT.

Many counts were recorded for this clonotype. The chain is built from TRBV11-2 and TRBJ2-3; D is possibly TRBD2 (6 bases). Germline assignment: CDR1 SGHAT and CDR2 FQNNGV. There are 17 residues in the CDR3. The V gene lost 4 bases and the J gene lost 0 bases, with 17 bases spanning the gap. CDR3: CASSWRGAHLSTDTQYF. The CDR3, as DNA: TGTGCCAGCAGCTGGAGGGGTGCCCACCTAAGCACAGATACGCAGTATTTT.

V is TRBV2 and J is TRBJ2-1; D might be TRBD2 (7 bases). Trimming left V 11 bases short and J 4 bases short, with 18 bases between. Looked up from germline, CDR1 is SNHLY and CDR2 is FYNNEI. The CDR3 sequence is 14 residues long. CDR3: CASFPEGGYNEQFF. The CDR3 nucleotides read TGTGCCTCCTTCCCGGAGGGGGGGTACAATGAGCAGTTCTTC.

This clonotype was picked up many times. The V and J genes are TRBV6-2 or TRBV6-3 and TRBJ2-1, with TRBD2 matching 7 bases. V shed 2 bases and J 8 bases; nucleotides not matched to a gene: 6. The germline V gene encodes CDR1 MNHEY and CDR2 SVGEGT. This CDR3 spans 14 amino acids. The chain's CDR3 is CASSYRTRTDEQFF. DNA of the CDR3: TGTGCCAGCAGTTACAGGACTAGGACGGATGAGCAGTTCTTC.

This clonotype has ten or more counts. The J gene is TRBJ2-1, the V gene TRBV7-9; D remains unclear. This CDR3 comprises 11 residues. V lost 6 bases and J lost 4, with 4 bases in between. Germline loops: CDR1 SEHNR, CDR2 FQNEAQ (reference sequence). DNA of the CDR3: TGTGCCAGCAGAATTTACAATGAGCAGTTCTTC. Amino acid sequence: CASRIYNEQFF.

The CDR3 region is CASSFRGGASRLEQETQYF. CDR3 DNA: TGTGCCAGCAGTTTCCGTGGTGGGGCAAGTCGGTTAGAACAAGAGACCCAGTACTTC. V is TRBV12-3 or TRBV12-4 and J is TRBJ2-5; D possibly corresponds to TRBD1 (5 bases). V shed 3 bases and J shed 2 bases, with 25 bases lying between them. The CDR3 sequence is 19 residues long.

Here the CDR3 reads CATRTNTEAFF. The CDR3 DNA reads as TGTGCCACCAGAACGAACACTGAAGCTTTCTTT. The J gene is TRBJ1-1, the V gene TRBV15; D uncertain. The CDR3 has 11 residues. V lost 6 bases to trimming and J lost 1 base, with 3 bases between them. Germline V gene lookup returns CDR1 LNHNV and CDR2 YYDKDF (reference sequence).

This clonotype was seen only a few times. The CDR3 nucleotides read TGTGCCAGCAGTTATCGCCGTTCACCCCTCCACTTT. Its protein is CASSYRRSPLHF. The chain carries TRBV6-2 or TRBV6-3 and TRBJ1-6; no reliable D call. Germline-derived CDR1 and CDR2 are MNHEY and SVGEGT. The CDR3 has 12 residues. The germline V and J ends were trimmed by 3 bases and 9 bases, with 6 bases remaining between them.

This clonotype appeared many times. The chain uses TRBV28 and TRBJ1-3; TRBD1 matches 8 bases. Germline assignment: CDR1 MDHEN and CDR2 SYDVKM. This CDR3 contains 17 residues. The V segment lost 8 bases and the J segment 1 base; nucleotides outside the gene matches: 13. DNA of the CDR3: TGTGCCAGCTCAGGCCCGAGGACAGGGTCTTCTGGAAACACCATATATTTT. Its translation: CASSGPRTGSSGNTIYF.

The chain carries TRBV29-1 and TRBJ2-3; 10 bases align to TRBD2. The CDR3 has 17 amino acids. Germline V gene sequence: CDR1 SQVTM, CDR2 ANQGSEA. The junction had 8 bases not matched to a gene; V was cut back by 1 base and J by 1 base. The CDR3 loop is CSVEVASGSEGTDTQYF. The CDR3 coding sequence is TGCAGCGTTGAAGTGGCTAGCGGGAGTGAGGGCACAGATACGCAGTATTTT.

This chain uses TRBV7-3 with TRBJ2-1, with D possibly being TRBD2 (6 bases). Looked up from germline, CDR1 is SGHTA and CDR2 is FQGTGA. V was trimmed by 5 bases and J by 10 bases, leaving 15 bases between them. The CDR3 loop spans 13 amino acids. The CDR3 sequence is CASSRQRENEQFF. CDR3 coding DNA: TGTGCCAGCAGCCGCCAACGGGAGAACGAGCAGTTCTTC.

This clonotype appeared many times. V and J are TRBV18 and TRBJ2-5; D uncertain. Germline V gene lookup returns CDR1 KGHSH and CDR2 LQKENI. This CDR3 spans 12 amino acids. Trimming pared 8 bases from V and 0 bases from J, leaving 7 bases between. In nucleotides, the CDR3 is TGTGCCAGCAGCCAGTACCAAGAGACCCAGTACTTC. Encoded protein: CASSQYQETQYF. Variable domain in full (rest from reference TRBV18 and TRBJ2-5): NAGVMQNPRHLVRRRGQEARLRCSPMKGHSHVYWYRQLPEEGLKFMVYLQKENIIDESGMPKERFSAEFPKEGPSILRIQQVVRGDSAAYFCASSQYQETQYFGPGTRLLVL.

In its sample, this clonotype was seen a few times. This chain joins TRBV6-5 and TRBJ2-2; D remains unclear. Germline V gene sequence: CDR1 MNHEY, CDR2 SVGAGI. V was shortened by 2 bases and J by 6 bases, with 7 bases between the two germline ends. The CDR3 is 13 amino acids. The CDR3 protein is CASSYRLSGELFF. For the CDR3, the DNA is TGTGCCAGCAGTTACCGTTTATCCGGGGAGCTGTTTTTT.

This clonotype was picked up a small number of times. V is TRBV7-9 and J is TRBJ2-7, with D perhaps given as TRBD1 or TRBD2 (6 bases each). With 1 base removed from V and 2 bases from J, the gap between germline ends came to 12 bases. The germline V gene encodes CDR1 SEHNR and CDR2 FQNEAQ (reference sequence). The CDR3 consists of 15 residues. CDR3 residues: CASSLVGGQTYEQYF. The DNA for the CDR3 is TGTGCCAGCAGCTTAGTCGGGGGCCAAACCTACGAGCAGTACTTC. Together with reference TRBV7-9 and TRBJ2-7, the CDR3 gives the full variable domain: DTGVSQNPRHKITKRGQNVTFRCDPISEHNRLYWYRQTLGQGPEFLTYFQNEAQLEKSRLLSDRFSAERPKGSFSTLEIQRTEQGDSAMYLCASSLVGGQTYEQYFGPGTRLTVT.

The chain employs TRBV18 and TRBJ2-1; D call uncertain. The CDR3 extends over 15 amino acids. Trimming cost V 1 base and J 3 bases, with 10 bases left between them. The V gene's germline CDR1 is KGHSH and CDR2 LQKENI. The CDR3 DNA reads TGTGCCAGCTCACCACTTTGGAAGGACTACAATGAGCAGTTCTTC. It is translated as CASSPLWKDYNEQFF.

The sample holds a few counts of this clonotype. V and J are TRBV10-3 and TRBJ1-5, with D tentatively TRBD1 (5 bases). Deletions cut 7 bases from V and 7 bases from J, with 14 bases between. The CDR3 length is 13 residues. The germline V gene has CDR1 ENHRY and CDR2 SYGVKD. The CDR3 DNA is TGTGCCATCAAAGGGGCCAGGGACCAGCCCCAGCATTTT. Protein product: CAIKGARDQPQHF.

This clonotype has at least ten counts. The chain links TRBV20-1 to TRBJ2-1; 9 bases fit TRBD1. Looked up from germline, CDR1 is DFQATT and CDR2 is SNEGSKA (reference sequence). This CDR3 has 14 residues. The trim removed 3 bases at V and 10 bases at J, leaving 10 bases unmatched. CDR3 residues: CSASTGQGRWEQFF. DNA of the CDR3: TGCAGTGCTAGTACGGGACAGGGCCGTTGGGAGCAGTTCTTC.

The genes are TRBV2 and TRBJ2-3; D may be TRBD1 (6 bases). Looked up from germline, CDR1 is SNHLY and CDR2 is FYNNEI. The CDR3 is made up of 14 amino acids. Trimming cost V 7 bases and J 3 bases, with 14 bases left between them. DNA of the CDR3: TGTGCCAGCATTCTACAGGGTCGGACAGATACGCAGTATTTT. This encodes CASILQGRTDTQYF.

In its sample, this clonotype was seen a few times. This chain uses TRBV7-9 with TRBJ2-3; D might be TRBD1 (6 bases). The CDR3 consists of 16 residues. Germline CDR1 reads SEHNR; CDR2 reads FQNEAQ (reference sequence). Between the trimmed V and J ends, which lost 1 base and 4 bases, there was a span of 15 bases. The DNA for the CDR3 is TGTGCCAGCAGCTTAGGCCACAGGGTAATGGCAGATACGCAGTATTTT. It specifies CASSLGHRVMADTQYF.

This clonotype was seen a few times. The chain is built from TRBV28 and TRBJ1-1; TRBD1 matches 9 bases. The length of the CDR3 is 15 residues. The ends lost 5 bases at V and 0 bases at J; junction bases unmatched: 4. Germline V gene sequence: CDR1 MDHEN, CDR2 SYDVKM. CDR3 in amino acids: CASSQGTGMNTEAFF. For the CDR3, the DNA is TGTGCCAGCAGTCAAGGGACAGGGATGAACACTGAAGCTTTCTTT.

The chain uses TRBV7-2 and TRBJ1-6; weak D call: TRBD1 (5 bases). The germline CDR1 and CDR2 sequences are SGHTA and FQGNSA. The CDR3 is made up of 15 amino acids. Trimming left V 1 base short and J 8 bases short, with 12 bases between. The CDR3 loop reads CASSLGQGRDSPLHF. CDR3 DNA: TGTGCCAGCAGCTTAGGGCAGGGCAGGGATTCACCCCTCCACTTT.

This clonotype was seen more than once but under ten times. The chain employs TRBV20-1 and TRBJ2-1; 7 bases map to TRBD2. The ends lost 1 base at V and 4 bases at J; junction bases unmatched: 4. The CDR3 has 14 amino acids. The germline V gene has CDR1 DFQATT and CDR2 SNEGSKA (reference sequence). CDR3 DNA sequence: TGCAGTGCTAGAGCTAGCGGATTTTACAATGAGCAGTTCTTC. This codes for CSARASGFYNEQFF.

In this sample, this clonotype turned up many times. The genes are TRBV12-3 or TRBV12-4 and TRBJ2-7; either TRBD1 or TRBD2 may supply D (5 bases each). The length of the CDR3 is 14 residues. Trimming left V 0 bases short and J 3 bases short, with 9 bases between. The CDR3 sequence is CASSLAWDHYEQYF. CDR3 in DNA: TGTGCCAGCAGTTTAGCATGGGACCACTACGAGCAGTACTTC.

This clonotype has only a few counts. The chain uses TRBV5-1 and TRBJ2-3; no clear D. Deletions cut 7 bases from V and 6 bases from J, with 15 bases between. From germline, CDR1 is SGHRS and CDR2 YFSETQ. The CDR3 spans 13 residues. For the CDR3, the DNA is TGCGCCAGCCACCGAGAGTGGTCGGATACGCAGTATTTT. It is translated as CASHREWSDTQYF.

This clonotype was counted only a few times. The J gene is TRBJ2-4, the V gene TRBV12-3 or TRBV12-4; TRBD2 matches at 12 bases. This CDR3 is built from 18 residues. The J segment lost 3 bases and the V segment lost 3 bases, leaving 9 bases of the junction unmatched. CDR3 nucleotide sequence: TGTGCCAGCAGTTTTCGACTAGCGGGAGATCGGGACAAAAACATTCAGTACTTC. Amino acids: CASSFRLAGDRDKNIQYF.

This clonotype has a handful of counts. The CDR3 DNA follows: TGTGCCAGCAGCCCCGGACAGGCAAGCTATGGCTACACCTTC. Amino acid sequence: CASSPGQASYGYTF. The chain couples TRBV7-9 to TRBJ1-2; 7 positions agree with TRBD1. Trimming at V came to 5 bases and at J to 4 bases, leaving 7 bases not matched to a gene. The CDR3 has 14 amino acids. Per the germline V gene, CDR1 is SEHNR and CDR2 is FQNEAQ (reference sequence).

This clonotype has ten or more counts. The chain carries TRBV24-1 and TRBJ2-6; D is possibly TRBD1 (5 bases). CDR1 and CDR2 from the germline V gene are KGHDR and SFDVKD. CDR3 length: 17 residues. Trimming stripped 2 bases from V and 2 bases from J, with 12 bases between. The CDR3 here is CATSDSPGSTGANVLTF. Written as DNA, the CDR3 is TGTGCCACCAGTGATTCACCAGGGTCAACTGGGGCCAACGTCCTGACTTTC.

In this sample, this clonotype turned up many times. The V gene is TRBV18, the J gene TRBJ2-1; 10 bases are shared with TRBD2. V shed 8 bases and J 2 bases; nucleotides not matched to a gene: 6. Germline V gene data show CDR1 as KGHSH and CDR2 as LQKENI. CDR3 size: 15 residues. CDR3 DNA sequence: TGTGCCAGCAGCCCGCTAGCGGGGGCCTACAATGAGCAGTTCTTC. This codes for CASSPLAGAYNEQFF.

The V call is TRBV10-3, the J call TRBJ2-5; no clear D. CDR1 and CDR2 (germline): ENHRY, SYGVKD. V lost 2 bases to trimming and J lost 2 bases, with 0 bases between them. The CDR3 extends over 11 amino acids. The DNA of the CDR3 is TGTGCCATCAGTGAGCAAGAGACCCAGTACTTC. It yields the protein CAISEQETQYF.